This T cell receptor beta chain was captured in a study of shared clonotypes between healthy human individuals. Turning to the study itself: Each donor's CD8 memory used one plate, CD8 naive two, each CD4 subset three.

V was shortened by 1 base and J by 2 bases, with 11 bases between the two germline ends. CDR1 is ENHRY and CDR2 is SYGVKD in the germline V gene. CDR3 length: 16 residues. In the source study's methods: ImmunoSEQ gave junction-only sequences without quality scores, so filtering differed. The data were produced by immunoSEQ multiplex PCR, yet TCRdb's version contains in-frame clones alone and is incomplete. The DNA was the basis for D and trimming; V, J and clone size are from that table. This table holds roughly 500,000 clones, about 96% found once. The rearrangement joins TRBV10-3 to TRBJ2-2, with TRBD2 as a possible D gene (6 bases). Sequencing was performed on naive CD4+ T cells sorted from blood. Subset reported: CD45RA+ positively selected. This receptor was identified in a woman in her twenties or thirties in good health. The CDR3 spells CAISELGGPNTGELFF. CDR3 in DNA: TGTGCCATCAGTGAGTTGGGGGGACCCAACACCGGGGAGCTGTTTTTT.